This TCR beta chain was sequenced for a study of shared clonotypes between healthy human individuals. Study results and caveats: Rarefaction exposed incomplete sorted-subset sequencing despite large depth.

Germline CDR1 MNHNS, CDR2 SASEGT. The CDR3 is made up of 15 amino acids. Between the trimmed V and J ends, which lost 2 bases and 4 bases, there was a span of 9 bases. Profiled with immunoSEQ multiplex PCR; TCRdb holds only in-frame clones, not every one. The sample lists about 1 million clones; approximately 70% were seen once. Note on this clone: Its matching antigen is unknown.

The TCR comes from a man aged 18 to 29 in good health. The source material was memory CD4+ T cells sorted from blood. The subset denotes: CD45RA-negative fraction. The chain joins TRBV6-1 to TRBJ2-6; unclear D gene. CDR3 DNA: TGTGCCAGCAGTGAAATGGGCGCCGGGGCCAACGTCCTGACTTTC. Its protein product is CASSEMGAGANVLTF.